The 31 T cell receptor beta chains in this list originate from one sample, sequenced in a study of blood T cell repertoires in COVID-19. Data came from immunoSEQ multiplex PCR; TCRdb stores just in-frame clones and leaves some out. This table has 200,000 to 300,000 clones, 80% to 90% appearing once. The sample consisted of peripheral blood. The receptors come from a man at least 80 years old with acute or convalescent COVID-19.

The chain carries TRBV19 and TRBJ2-3, with unresolved D. The CDR3 sequence is 13 residues long. Germline assignment: CDR1 LNHDA and CDR2 SQIVND (reference sequence). With 0 bases removed from V and 2 bases from J, the gap between germline ends came to 3 bases. The CDR3 coding sequence is TGTGCCAGTAGTATAGACATCACAGATACGCAGTATTTT. Translating it yields CASSIDITDTQYF.

The chain recombines TRBV27 with TRBJ1-4; possible D gene TRBD1, 5 bases. Germline values: CDR1 MNHEY, CDR2 SMNVEV (reference sequence). This CDR3 has 15 residues. V lost 6 bases to trimming and J lost 0 bases, with 11 bases between them. This CDR3 is CASRPYRSTNEKLFF. CDR3 coding DNA: TGTGCCAGCAGGCCCTACAGGTCAACTAATGAAAAACTGTTTTTT.

The genes are TRBV9 and TRBJ2-1, with D possibly TRBD2 on 6 matching bases. The ends were cut back, 4 bases at V and 8 bases at J, with 19 bases in the middle. CDR3 length: 15 amino acids. From germline, CDR1 is SGDLS and CDR2 YYNGEE. CDR3 sequence reads: CASSLRDEFVYEQFF. The CDR3 coding sequence is TGTGCCAGCAGCCTGCGGGATGAATTTGTCTATGAGCAGTTCTTC.

The V call is TRBV28, the J call TRBJ2-1, with 10 bases matching TRBD1. The CDR3 is 16 amino acids. Trimming cost V 5 bases and J 5 bases; bases outside gene matches: 9. Germline V gives CDR1 MDHEN, CDR2 SYDVKM. CDR3 residues: CASSGRDRGPNNEQFF. The CDR3 nucleotides read TGTGCCAGCAGTGGAAGGGACAGGGGCCCCAACAATGAGCAGTTCTTC.

This chain joins TRBV28 and TRBJ1-6; no clear D gene. The CDR3 totals 13 residues. V was cut by 10 bases and J by 5 bases, with 12 bases left in between. Germline V gene sequence: CDR1 MDHEN, CDR2 SYDVKM. CDR3 sequence reads: CATRTGNNSPLHF. CDR3 bases: TGTGCCACCCGGACGGGAAATAATTCACCCCTCCACTTT. Filled out from reference TRBV28 and TRBJ1-6, the complete variable domain reads DVKVTQSSRYLVKRTGEKVFLECVQDMDHENMFWYRQDPGLGLRLIYFSYDVKMKEKGDIPEGYSVSREKKERFSLILESASTNQTSMYLCATRTGNNSPLHFGNGTRLTVT.

This clone was seen once. The gene calls are TRBV6-5 and TRBJ2-3; 9 bases are shared with TRBD2. The junction had 5 bases not matched to a gene; V was cut back by 8 bases and J by 2 bases. CDR3 length: 14 residues. CDR1 is MNHEY, CDR2 SVGAGI, per germline. CDR3 in DNA: TGTGCCAGCTCAGCGGGAGGCCCCACAGATACGCAGTATTTT. Translation: CASSAGGPTDTQYF.

The V gene is TRBV5-6, the J gene TRBJ2-5, with 7 nucleotides matching TRBD2. This CDR3 contains 14 residues. CDR1 is SGHDT, CDR2 YYEEEE, per germline. The J segment lost 4 bases and the V segment lost 3 bases, leaving 6 bases of the junction unmatched. The CDR3 bases are TGTGCCAGCAGCTCCGGGGGGTGGGTAGAGACCCAGTACTTC. It codes for CASSSGGWVETQYF.

The chain employs TRBV14 and TRBJ1-6; D unclear. CDR1 SGHDN and CDR2 FVKESK come from the germline V gene. Trimming left V 2 bases short and J 9 bases short, with 14 bases between. The CDR3 is made up of 15 amino acids. CDR3 nucleotides: TGTGCCAGCAGCCAAAAGGGAGGACCTTTTTCACCCCTCCACTTT. It encodes CASSQKGGPFSPLHF.

The chain combines TRBV19 with TRBJ2-7; 7 bases match TRBD1. Germline CDR1 is LNHDA and CDR2 is SQIVND (reference sequence). V dropped 6 bases and J dropped 4; count of bases not matched to a gene: 15. The CDR3 length is 16 residues. The DNA of the CDR3 is TGTGCCAGTAGCCCCAAAAGGGGGACAGCCTCTTACGAGCAGTACTTC. Its protein product is CASSPKRGTASYEQYF.

This clone was seen just once. This chain connects TRBV7-3 to TRBJ2-5, with 9 bases identical to TRBD2. V shed 0 bases, J shed 5 bases, and the junction held 7 bases outside the gene matches. The CDR3 length is 16 residues. The V gene's germline CDR1 is SGHTA and CDR2 FQGTGA. CDR3 protein: CASSLTPLAGQETQYF. For the CDR3, the DNA is TGTGCCAGCAGCTTAACCCCCCTAGCGGGGCAGGAGACCCAGTACTTC.

The V and J genes are TRBV4-2 and TRBJ2-3, with TRBD2 identical over 9 bases. This CDR3 region has 18 residues. J was trimmed by 0 bases and V by 0 bases; bases with no gene match: 7. In germline, CDR1 is LGHNA, CDR2 YNFKEQ. The CDR3 loop is CASSQDEVAGDSTDTQYF. CDR3 DNA: TGTGCCAGCAGCCAAGATGAGGTAGCGGGGGATAGCACAGATACGCAGTATTTT.

CDR3 nucleotide sequence: TGTGCCAGCAGGGCCAGGGCATCTGACACAGATACGCAGTATTTT. This gives the protein CASRARASDTDTQYF. The chain has TRBV7-3 and TRBJ2-3, with a tentative D call TRBD1 (5 bases). The CDR3 has 15 residues. V lost 6 bases and J 2 bases, leaving 15 bases between the germline ends. Germline-derived CDR1 and CDR2 are SGHTA and FQGTGA.

The chain joins TRBV5-4 to TRBJ1-1; possibly TRBD1 for D (6 bases). Trimming pared 0 bases from V and 1 base from J, leaving 10 bases between. Germline V gene sequence: CDR1 SGHNT, CDR2 YYREEE (reference sequence). The length of the CDR3 is 15 residues. CDR3 loop: CASSLETGRNTEAFF. CDR3 coding DNA: TGTGCCAGCAGCTTGGAAACAGGGAGGAACACTGAAGCTTTCTTT.

The chain couples TRBV18 to TRBJ1-1; no definite D call. From germline, CDR1 is KGHSH and CDR2 LQKENI. V lost 0 bases and J 5 bases, leaving 16 bases between the germline ends. The CDR3 totals 16 residues. DNA of the CDR3: TGTGCCAGCTCACCACCGGAGGCCTCCGTGAGGACTGAAGCTTTCTTT. It encodes CASSPPEASVRTEAFF.

The chain recombines TRBV18 with TRBJ2-3; 9 bases line up with TRBD2. This CDR3 has 17 amino acids. From germline, CDR1 is KGHSH and CDR2 LQKENI. The V gene end was trimmed by 6 bases and the J gene end by 4 bases; junction bases not matched to a gene: 14. The CDR3: CASSSQGGSGGPDTQYF. The CDR3 DNA follows: TGTGCCAGCTCGTCTCAAGGGGGTAGCGGGGGTCCAGATACGCAGTATTTT.

The chain carries TRBV15 and TRBJ1-5; perhaps TRBD1 as D (6 bases). Trimming took off 1 base at V and 3 bases at J, with 7 bases between the two ends. The CDR3 contains 14 residues. Germline V gene data show CDR1 as LNHNV and CDR2 as YYDKDF (reference sequence). In nucleotides, the CDR3 is TGTGCCACCAGCAGAGGGACAGTCAATCAGCCCCAGCATTTT. Translation gives CATSRGTVNQPQHF.

The chain recombines TRBV4-2 with TRBJ2-3, with 10 bases that match TRBD1. Germline CDR1 reads LGHNA; CDR2 reads YNFKEQ. This CDR3 has 16 amino acids. J lost 5 bases, V lost 0 bases, and 5 bases had no gene match. The CDR3, as DNA: TGTGCCAGCAGCCAAGAAGACAGGGGGCATGTAGATACGCAGTATTTT. It yields the protein CASSQEDRGHVDTQYF.

The table lists this clone with a few counts. The V and J genes are TRBV4-1 and TRBJ1-3, with D possibly being TRBD1 (6 bases). V dropped 2 bases and J dropped 2 bases, with 16 bases sitting between them. From germline, CDR1 is MGHRA and CDR2 YSYEKL. This CDR3 spans 17 amino acids. The CDR3 protein is CASSQQFTGGPGNTIYF. The DNA of the CDR3 is TGCGCCAGCAGCCAACAATTCACGGGGGGGCCTGGAAACACCATATATTTT.

This clone was recorded once. The CDR3 loop reads CASSSRNQPQHF. The CDR3 DNA follows: TGTGCCAGCAGTTCCCGTAATCAGCCCCAGCATTTT. The rearrangement links TRBV6-6 to TRBJ1-5; no clear D. V lost 4 bases and J 4 bases, leaving 5 bases between the germline ends. CDR3 length: 12 amino acids. Per the germline V gene, CDR1 is MNHNY and CDR2 is SVGAGI (reference sequence).

V is TRBV19 and J is TRBJ1-5, with D possibly being TRBD1 (5 bases). The germline V gene has CDR1 LNHDA and CDR2 SQIVND (reference sequence). V lost 7 bases and J 3 bases, leaving 10 bases between the germline ends. This CDR3 is 13 amino acids long. The CDR3 sequence: CASMGGINQPQHF. DNA for the CDR3: TGTGCCAGTATGGGGGGTATCAATCAGCCCCAGCATTTT.

The rearrangement joins TRBV18 to TRBJ1-6; D call uncertain. The germline gives CDR1 KGHSH, CDR2 LQKENI. With 3 bases removed from V and 5 bases from J, the gap between germline ends came to 5 bases. The CDR3 covers 13 residues. In DNA form, the CDR3 reads TGTGCCAGCTCACCGCAGGATAATTCACCCCTCCACTTT. It yields the protein CASSPQDNSPLHF.

This chain connects TRBV2 to TRBJ1-4; no clear D. Trimming removed 6 bases at V and 7 bases at J, with 18 bases between. The V gene's germline CDR1 is SNHLY and CDR2 FYNNEI. This CDR3 has 15 amino acids. CDR3 region: CASSPQWSGGEKLFF. The CDR3 region has the DNA TGTGCCAGCAGCCCCCAGTGGAGCGGTGGTGAAAAACTGTTTTTT.

This chain links TRBV18 with TRBJ1-1, with D possibly being TRBD1 (6 bases). Trimming pared 4 bases from V and 4 bases from J, leaving 19 bases between. The germline V gene encodes CDR1 KGHSH and CDR2 LQKENI. This CDR3 region has 16 residues. The CDR3 DNA sequence: TGTGCCAGCTCACTAGCCGGGACATATGGGGCCACTGAAGCTTTCTTT. Translating it yields CASSLAGTYGATEAFF.

This clone was seen once. The chain carries TRBV13 and TRBJ1-4, with 11 bases that match TRBD1. After removal of 6 bases from V and 7 bases from J, the junction contained 7 bases not matched to a gene. CDR3 size: 15 residues. Germline assignment: CDR1 PRHDT and CDR2 FYEKMQ (reference sequence). CDR3 region: CASRYSGTGGEKLFF. CDR3 coding DNA: TGTGCCAGCAGATATAGCGGGACAGGGGGTGAAAAACTGTTTTTT.

The genes are TRBV28 and TRBJ1-2, with D possibly being TRBD1 (5 bases). Looked up from germline, CDR1 is MDHEN and CDR2 is SYDVKM. This CDR3 comprises 15 residues. V lost 3 bases and J 5 bases, leaving 16 bases between the germline ends. The CDR3 region has the DNA TGTGCCAGCAGTTTTTCGCAGGGCTCACGGTATGGCTACACCTTC. This encodes CASSFSQGSRYGYTF.

The chain recombines TRBV27 with TRBJ2-3; possible D gene TRBD1, 6 bases. The germline V gene encodes CDR1 MNHEY and CDR2 SMNVEV (reference sequence). The V gene lost 3 bases and the J gene lost 5 bases, with 9 bases spanning the gap. This CDR3 spans 13 amino acids. CDR3 nucleotide sequence: TGTGCCAGCAGTTTGACAGGTATAGATACGCAGTATTTT. Encoded protein: CASSLTGIDTQYF.

The chain has TRBV27 and TRBJ1-5; 7 positions match TRBD1. The ends lost 1 base at V and 4 bases at J; junction bases unmatched: 7. Per germline, CDR1 MNHEY and CDR2 SMNVEV (reference sequence). This CDR3 contains 16 residues. CDR3 sequence: CASSLYGQALNQPQHF. DNA for the CDR3: TGTGCCAGCAGTTTATATGGACAGGCGCTAAATCAGCCCCAGCATTTT.

The V and J genes are TRBV10-3 and TRBJ1-6; D is possibly TRBD1 (5 bases). Between the trimmed V and J ends, which lost 11 bases and 0 bases, there was a span of 11 bases. Germline V lookup: CDR1 ENHRY, CDR2 SYGVKD. This CDR3 contains 14 residues. This chain's CDR3 is CAVSDSSYNSPLHF. The CDR3 DNA is TGTGCCGTTTCCGACAGCTCCTATAATTCACCCCTCCACTTT.

The V call is TRBV7-2, the J call TRBJ1-6; D is perhaps TRBD1 (6 bases). The CDR3 is 15 amino acids. Germline-derived CDR1 and CDR2 are SGHTA and FQGNSA. V was cut by 2 bases and J by 10 bases, with 15 bases left in between. The CDR3, as DNA: TGTGCCAGCAGCTTAAATCCAGGGGCAACCTCACCCCTCCACTTT. Amino acid sequence: CASSLNPGATSPLHF.

This rearrangement joins TRBV4-2 to TRBJ1-4; weak D call: TRBD1 (6 bases). Germline lookup yields CDR1 LGHNA and CDR2 YNFKEQ. The V and J ends lost 0 bases and 5 bases respectively, with 16 bases between them. The CDR3 totals 17 residues. CDR3 amino acids: CASSQDVSTGWNEKLFF. The CDR3 DNA follows: TGTGCCAGCAGCCAAGATGTCTCGACAGGATGGAATGAAAAACTGTTTTTT.

The V call is TRBV6-4, the J call TRBJ1-6, with 9 nucleotides matching TRBD1. This CDR3 is 15 amino acids long. J was trimmed by 9 bases and V by 2 bases; bases with no gene match: 5. Germline V gene data show CDR1 as MRHNA and CDR2 as SNTAGT. The CDR3 region has the DNA TGTGCCAGCAGTGACCTTGGGACAGGGAGTTCACCCCTCCACTTT. As protein: CASSDLGTGSSPLHF.